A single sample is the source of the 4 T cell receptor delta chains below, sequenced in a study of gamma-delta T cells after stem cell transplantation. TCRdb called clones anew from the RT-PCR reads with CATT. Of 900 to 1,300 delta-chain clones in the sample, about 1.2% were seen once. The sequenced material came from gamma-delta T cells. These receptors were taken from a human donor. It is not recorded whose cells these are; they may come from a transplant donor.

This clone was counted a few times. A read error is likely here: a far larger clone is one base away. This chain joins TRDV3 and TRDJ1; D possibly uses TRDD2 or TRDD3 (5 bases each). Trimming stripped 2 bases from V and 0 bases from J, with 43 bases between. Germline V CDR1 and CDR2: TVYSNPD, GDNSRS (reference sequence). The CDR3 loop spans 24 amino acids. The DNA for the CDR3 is TGTGCCTTTGTGGGGACCGTTACCTTTGCCTTCAATTCACTCCCAATTCAGGACACCGATAAACTCATCTTT. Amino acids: CAFVGTVTFAFNSLPIQDTDKLIF. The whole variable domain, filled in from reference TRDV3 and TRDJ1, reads CDKVTQSSPDQTVASGSEVVLLCTYDTVYSNPDLFWYRIRPDYSFQFVFYGDNSRSEGADFTQGRFSVKHILTQKAFHLVISPVRTEDSATYYCAFVGTVTFAFNSLPIQDTDKLIFGKGTRVTVEP.

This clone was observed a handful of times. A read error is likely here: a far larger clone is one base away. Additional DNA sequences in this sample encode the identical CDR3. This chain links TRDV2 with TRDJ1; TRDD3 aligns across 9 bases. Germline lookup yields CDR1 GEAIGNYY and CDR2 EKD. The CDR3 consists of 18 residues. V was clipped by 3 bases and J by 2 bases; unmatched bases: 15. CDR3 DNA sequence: TGTGCCTGTGACTTACTTGGGGATACGCGAGAACCTACCGATAAACTCATCTTT. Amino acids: CACDLLGDTREPTDKLIF.

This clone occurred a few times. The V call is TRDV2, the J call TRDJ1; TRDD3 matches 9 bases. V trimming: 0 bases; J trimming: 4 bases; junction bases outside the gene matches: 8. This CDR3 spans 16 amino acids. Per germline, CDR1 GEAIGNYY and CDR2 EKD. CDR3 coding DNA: TGTGCCTGTGACACCCTACTGGGGGACGACCTCGATAAACTCATCTTT. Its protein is CACDTLLGDDLDKLIF.

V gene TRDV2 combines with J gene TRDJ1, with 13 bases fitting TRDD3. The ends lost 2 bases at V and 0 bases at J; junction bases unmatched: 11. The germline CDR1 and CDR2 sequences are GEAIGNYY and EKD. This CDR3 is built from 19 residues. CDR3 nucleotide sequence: TGTGCCTGTGACAACGTCGTACTGGGGGATACGGCGTACACCGATAAACTCATCTTT. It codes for CACDNVVLGDTAYTDKLIF.